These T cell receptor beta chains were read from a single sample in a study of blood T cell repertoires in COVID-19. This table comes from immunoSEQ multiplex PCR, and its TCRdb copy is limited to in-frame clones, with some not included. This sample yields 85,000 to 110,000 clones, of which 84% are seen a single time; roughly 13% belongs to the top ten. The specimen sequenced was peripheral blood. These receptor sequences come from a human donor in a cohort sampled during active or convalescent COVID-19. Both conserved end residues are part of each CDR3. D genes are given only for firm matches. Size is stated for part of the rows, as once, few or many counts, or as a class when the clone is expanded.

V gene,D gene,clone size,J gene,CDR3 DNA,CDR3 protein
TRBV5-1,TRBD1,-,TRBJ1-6,TGCGCCAGCAGCTTCGGGACAGAAGATTCACCCCTCCACTTT,CASSFGTEDSPLHF
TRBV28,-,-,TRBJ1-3,TGTGCCAGCAGTTTAGGCAGGATCTCTGGAAACACCATATATTTT,CASSLGRISGNTIYF
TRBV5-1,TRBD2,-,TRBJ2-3,TGCGCCAGCAGCCCAGCTAGCGGGGCGGATACGCAGTATTTT,CASSPASGADTQYF
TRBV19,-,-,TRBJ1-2,TGTGCCAGCAGTAGAAAACAGGGCCCAAGTAACTATGGCTACACCTTC,CASSRKQGPSNYGYTF
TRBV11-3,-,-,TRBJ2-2,TGTGCCAGCAGCTTAACTCGCGACGGGGAGCTGTTTTTT,CASSLTRDGELFF
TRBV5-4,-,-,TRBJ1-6,TGTGCCAGCAGCTTGGACCCACCGAGCTCCTATAATTCACCCCTCCACTTT,CASSLDPPSSYNSPLHF
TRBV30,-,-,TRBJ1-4,TGTGCCTGGAGTTACGGACGGGAAGTTAATGAAAAACTGTTTTTT,CAWSYGREVNEKLFF
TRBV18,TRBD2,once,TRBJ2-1,TGTGCCAGCTCACCACGAGGCGGGGGGGCCGGAAATGAGCAGTTCTTC,CASSPRGGGAGNEQFF
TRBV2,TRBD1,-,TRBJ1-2,TGTGCCAGCGGCCCCGGACAGGGATTAGGAGGCTACACCTTC,CASGPGQGLGGYTF
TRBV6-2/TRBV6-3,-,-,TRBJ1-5,TGTGCCAGCAGTTATTGGCAGGTAAATCAGCCCCAGCATTTT,CASSYWQVNQPQHF
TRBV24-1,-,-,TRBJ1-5,TGTGCCACCAGTAACAGAAACAATCAGCCCCAGCATTTT,CATSNRNNQPQHF
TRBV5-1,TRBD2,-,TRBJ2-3,TGCGCCAGCAGCTGGACTAGCCAACCAGATACGCAGTATTTT,CASSWTSQPDTQYF